This TCR beta chain was profiled in a study of T cell clones after liver transplantation. Points from the study as a whole: Graft donor-reactive T cells possibly entered the graft instead of undergoing deletion.

Germline V lookup: CDR1 SGHDT, CDR2 YYEEEE. The J segment lost 8 bases and the V segment lost 2 bases, leaving 5 bases of the junction unmatched. The CDR3 contains 14 residues. TCRdb's copy holds only in-frame clones and misses some; the assay was immunoSEQ multiplex PCR. The data hold tens of thousands of clones, with about 64% observed a single time. About this clone itself: Its target is not known.

V gene TRBV5-6 combines with J gene TRBJ1-4, with 8 bases lining up with TRBD1. The sample here was CD4+ T cells from blood, taken before liver transplant. The TCR originated in a human donor who received a liver transplant. CDR3: CASSFGTGPEKLFF. CDR3 nucleotide sequence: TGTGCCAGCAGCTTCGGGACAGGTCCCGAAAAACTGTTTTTT.